This T cell receptor (beta chain) came from a study of blood T cells in healthy people across ages. General study points: PBMCs that were unsorted prevented a conclusive naive versus antigen-experienced comparison. Donors of long life had a larger count of naive CD4+ cells and greater diversity than aged donors.

It was with a sample-barcoded 5' primer and a J-beta primer mix that a second PCR of about 6 to 12 cycles was run. The authors tagged each cDNA molecule using a template-switch adaptor with 12 random nucleotides. TCRdb reprocessed the 5' RACE reads with MiXCR, giving one entry per CDR3 protein. The sample shows around 1,900,000 distinct CDR3 sequences, roughly 43% of them seen only once. This clonotype appeared a few times. The antigen is not known. Trimming left V 0 bases short and J 3 bases short, with 15 bases between. Germline V gene data show CDR1 as LNHNV and CDR2 as YYDKDF (reference sequence). The CDR3 totals 17 residues.

J is TRBJ2-1 and V is TRBV15; weak D call: TRBD2 (6 bases). The sequenced material came from blood. This receptor was taken from a human donor in good health. CDR3 region: CATSRDKAGPYYNEQFF. The CDR3 nucleotides read TGTGCCACCAGCAGAGATAAGGCGGGACCATACTACAATGAGCAGTTCTTC.